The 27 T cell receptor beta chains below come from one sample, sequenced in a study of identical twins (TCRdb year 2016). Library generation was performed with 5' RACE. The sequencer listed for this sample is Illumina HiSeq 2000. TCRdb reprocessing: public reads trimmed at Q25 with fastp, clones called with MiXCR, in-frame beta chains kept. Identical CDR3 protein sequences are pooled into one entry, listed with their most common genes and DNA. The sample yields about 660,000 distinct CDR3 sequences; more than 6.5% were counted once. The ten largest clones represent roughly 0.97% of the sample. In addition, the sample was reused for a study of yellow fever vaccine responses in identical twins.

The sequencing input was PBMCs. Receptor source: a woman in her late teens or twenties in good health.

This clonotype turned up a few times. CDR3 nucleotide sequence: TGTGCCACCTCCTCCCGGGACAGAAGCACAGATACGCAGTATTTT. Protein sequence: CATSSRDRSTDTQYF. The chain couples TRBV6-1 to TRBJ2-3; the match to TRBD1 covers 7 bases. Germline V gene lookup returns CDR1 MNHNS and CDR2 SASEGT. The length of the CDR3 is 15 residues. The V segment lost 10 bases and the J segment 0 bases; nucleotides outside the gene matches: 10.

For the CDR3, the DNA is TGTGCCAGTAGTATATGGGCAGGGGATAACACCGGGGAGCTGTTTTTT. It yields the protein CASSIWAGDNTGELFF. This rearrangement joins TRBV19 to TRBJ2-2; D possibly corresponds to TRBD1 (6 bases). CDR1 is LNHDA, CDR2 SQIVND, per germline (reference sequence). CDR3 length: 16 amino acids. Trimming cost V 2 bases and J 2 bases, with 12 bases left between them.

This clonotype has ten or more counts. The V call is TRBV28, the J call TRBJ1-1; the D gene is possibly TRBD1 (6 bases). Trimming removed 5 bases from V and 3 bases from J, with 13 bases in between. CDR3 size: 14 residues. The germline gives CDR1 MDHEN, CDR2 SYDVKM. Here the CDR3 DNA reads TGTGCCAGCAGTCTGGTGGGGGCGGACACTGAAGCTTTCTTT. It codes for CASSLVGADTEAFF.

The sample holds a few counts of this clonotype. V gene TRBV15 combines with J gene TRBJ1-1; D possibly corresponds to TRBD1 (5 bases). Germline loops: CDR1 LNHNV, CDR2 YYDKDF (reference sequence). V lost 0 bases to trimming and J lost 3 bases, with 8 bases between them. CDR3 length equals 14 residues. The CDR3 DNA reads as TGTGCCACCAGCAGAGATCAGGGTTACACTGAAGCTTTCTTT. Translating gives CATSRDQGYTEAFF.

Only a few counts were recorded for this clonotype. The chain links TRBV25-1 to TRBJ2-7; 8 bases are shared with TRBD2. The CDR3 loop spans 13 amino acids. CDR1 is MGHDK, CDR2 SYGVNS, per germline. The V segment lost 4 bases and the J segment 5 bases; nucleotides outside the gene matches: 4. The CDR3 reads CASSVAGNDEQYF. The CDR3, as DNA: TGTGCCAGCAGTGTAGCGGGGAACGACGAGCAGTACTTC.

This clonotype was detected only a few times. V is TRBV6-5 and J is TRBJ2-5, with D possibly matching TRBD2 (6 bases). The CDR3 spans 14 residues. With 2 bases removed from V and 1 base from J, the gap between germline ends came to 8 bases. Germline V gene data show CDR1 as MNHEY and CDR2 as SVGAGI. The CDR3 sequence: CASSYRGTQETQYF. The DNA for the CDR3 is TGTGCCAGCAGTTACCGCGGGACCCAAGAGACCCAGTACTTC.

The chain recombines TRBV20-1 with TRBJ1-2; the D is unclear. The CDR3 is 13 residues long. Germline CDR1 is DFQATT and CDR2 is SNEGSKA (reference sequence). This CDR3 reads CSPSGAGNYGYTF. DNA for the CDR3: TGCAGCCCCTCGGGCGCGGGCAACTATGGCTACACCTTC.

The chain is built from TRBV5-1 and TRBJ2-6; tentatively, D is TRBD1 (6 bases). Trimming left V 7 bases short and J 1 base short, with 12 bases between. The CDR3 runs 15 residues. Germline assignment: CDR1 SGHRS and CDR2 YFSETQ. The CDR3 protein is CASSGELSGANVLTF. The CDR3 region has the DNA TGCGCCAGCTCAGGGGAACTTTCTGGGGCCAACGTCCTGACTTTC. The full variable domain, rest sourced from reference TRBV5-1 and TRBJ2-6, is KAGVTQTPRYLIKTRGQQVTLSCSPISGHRSVSWYQQTPGQGLQFLFEYFSETQRNKGNFPGRFSGRQFSNSRSEMNVSTLELGDSALYLCASSGELSGANVLTFGAGSRLTVL.

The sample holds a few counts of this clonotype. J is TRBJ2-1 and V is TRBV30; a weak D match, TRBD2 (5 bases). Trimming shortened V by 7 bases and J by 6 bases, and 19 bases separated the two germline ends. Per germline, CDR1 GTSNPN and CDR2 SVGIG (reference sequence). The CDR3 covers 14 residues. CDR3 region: CAYKPGRSFNEQFF. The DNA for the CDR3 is TGTGCCTATAAACCGGGAAGGTCGTTCAATGAGCAGTTCTTC.

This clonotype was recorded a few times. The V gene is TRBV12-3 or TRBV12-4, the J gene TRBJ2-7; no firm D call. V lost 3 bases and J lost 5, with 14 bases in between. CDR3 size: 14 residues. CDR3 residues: CASSFEYSPHEQYF. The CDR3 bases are TGTGCCAGCAGTTTCGAGTACTCCCCCCACGAGCAGTACTTC.

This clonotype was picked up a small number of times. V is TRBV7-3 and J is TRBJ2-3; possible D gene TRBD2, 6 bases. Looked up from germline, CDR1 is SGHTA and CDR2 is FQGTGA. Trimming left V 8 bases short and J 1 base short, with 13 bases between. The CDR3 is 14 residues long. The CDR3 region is CASARDSRTDTQYF. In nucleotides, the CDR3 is TGTGCCAGCGCGAGGGACTCTCGCACAGATACGCAGTATTTT. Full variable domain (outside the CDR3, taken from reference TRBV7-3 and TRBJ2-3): GAGVSQTPSNKVTEKGKYVELRCDPISGHTALYWYRQSLGQGPEFLIYFQGTGAADDSGLPNDRFFAVRPEGSVSTLKIQRTERGDSAVYLCASARDSRTDTQYFGPGTRLTVL.

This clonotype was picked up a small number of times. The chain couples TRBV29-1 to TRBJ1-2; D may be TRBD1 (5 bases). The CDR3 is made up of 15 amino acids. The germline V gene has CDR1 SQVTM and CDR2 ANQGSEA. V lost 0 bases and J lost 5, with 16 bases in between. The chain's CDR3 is CSVEDIPGLGYGYTF. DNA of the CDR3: TGCAGCGTTGAAGATATCCCAGGGTTGGGGTATGGCTACACCTTC. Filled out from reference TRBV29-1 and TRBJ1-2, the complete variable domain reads SAVISQKPSRDICQRGTSLTIQCQVDSQVTMMFWYRQQPGQSLTLIATANQGSEATYESGFVIDKFPISRPNLTFSTLTVSNMSPEDSSIYLCSVEDIPGLGYGYTFGSGTRLTVV.

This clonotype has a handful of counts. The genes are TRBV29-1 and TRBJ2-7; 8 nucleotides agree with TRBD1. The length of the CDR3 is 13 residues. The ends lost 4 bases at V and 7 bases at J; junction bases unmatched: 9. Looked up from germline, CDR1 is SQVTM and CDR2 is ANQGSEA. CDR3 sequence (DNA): TGCAGCGTTGTCGCAGGGGGCAAAGTTGAGCAGTACTTC. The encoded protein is CSVVAGGKVEQYF.

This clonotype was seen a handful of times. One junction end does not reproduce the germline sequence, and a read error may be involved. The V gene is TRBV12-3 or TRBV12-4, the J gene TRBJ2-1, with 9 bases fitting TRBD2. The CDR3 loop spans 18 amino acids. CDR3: CACSTWTGGGAVFNEQFF. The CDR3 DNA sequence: TGTGCCTGCAGCACCTGGACGGGCGGGGGGGCCGTTTTCAATGAGCAGTTCTTC.

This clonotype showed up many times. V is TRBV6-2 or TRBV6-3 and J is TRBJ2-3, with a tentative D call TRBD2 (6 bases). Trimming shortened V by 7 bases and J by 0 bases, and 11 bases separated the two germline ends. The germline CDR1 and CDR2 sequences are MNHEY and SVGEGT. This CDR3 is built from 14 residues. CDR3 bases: TGTGCCAGCACCGGGACTTGGAGCACAGATACGCAGTATTTT. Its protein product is CASTGTWSTDTQYF.

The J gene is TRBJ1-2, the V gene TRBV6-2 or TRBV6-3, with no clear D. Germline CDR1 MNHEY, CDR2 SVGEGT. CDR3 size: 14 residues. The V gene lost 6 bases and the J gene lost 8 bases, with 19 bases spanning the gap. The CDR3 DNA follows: TGTGCCAGCAGCCCCCCGGGCGGCCTTTGGGGCTACACCTTC. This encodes CASSPPGGLWGYTF.

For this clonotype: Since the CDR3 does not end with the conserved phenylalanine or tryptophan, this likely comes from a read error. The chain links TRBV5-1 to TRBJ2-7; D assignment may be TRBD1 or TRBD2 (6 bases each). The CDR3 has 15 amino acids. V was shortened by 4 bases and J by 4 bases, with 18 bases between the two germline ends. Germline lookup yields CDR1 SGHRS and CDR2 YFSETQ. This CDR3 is CASSQSGGGAYEQYL. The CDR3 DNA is TGCGCCAGCAGCCAGAGCGGAGGGGGTGCATACGAGCAGTACCTC.

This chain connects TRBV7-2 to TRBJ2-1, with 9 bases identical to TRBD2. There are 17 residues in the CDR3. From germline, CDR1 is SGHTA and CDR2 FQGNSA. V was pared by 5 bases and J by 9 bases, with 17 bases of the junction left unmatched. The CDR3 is CASSTPWGGRAGSEQFF. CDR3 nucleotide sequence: TGTGCCAGCAGCACTCCGTGGGGCGGGAGGGCCGGTTCTGAGCAGTTCTTC.

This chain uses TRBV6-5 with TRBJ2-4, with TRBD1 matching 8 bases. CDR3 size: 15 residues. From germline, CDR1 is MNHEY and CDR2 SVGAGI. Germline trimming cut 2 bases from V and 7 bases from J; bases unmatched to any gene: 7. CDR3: CASSYGGQGVNIQYF. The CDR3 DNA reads TGTGCCAGCAGTTACGGCGGACAGGGCGTGAACATTCAGTACTTC.

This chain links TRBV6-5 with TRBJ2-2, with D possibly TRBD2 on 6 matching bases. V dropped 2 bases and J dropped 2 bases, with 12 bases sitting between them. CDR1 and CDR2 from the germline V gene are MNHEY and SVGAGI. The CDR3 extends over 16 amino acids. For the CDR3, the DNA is TGTGCCAGCAGTTACGGCCAGGGAGGCAACACCGGGGAGCTGTTTTTT. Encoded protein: CASSYGQGGNTGELFF.

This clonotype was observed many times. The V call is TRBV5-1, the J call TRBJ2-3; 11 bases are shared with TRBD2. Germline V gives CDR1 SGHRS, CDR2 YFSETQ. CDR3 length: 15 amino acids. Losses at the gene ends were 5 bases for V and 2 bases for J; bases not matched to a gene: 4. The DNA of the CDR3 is TGCGCCAGCAGGAGACTAGCGGGACCCACAGATACGCAGTATTTT. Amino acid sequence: CASRRLAGPTDTQYF.

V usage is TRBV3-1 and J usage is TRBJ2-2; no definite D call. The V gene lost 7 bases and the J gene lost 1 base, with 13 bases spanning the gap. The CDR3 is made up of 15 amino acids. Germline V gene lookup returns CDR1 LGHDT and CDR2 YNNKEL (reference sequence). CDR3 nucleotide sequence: TGTGCCAGCAACCACCGATCGGGGAACACCGGGGAGCTGTTTTTT. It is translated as CASNHRSGNTGELFF.

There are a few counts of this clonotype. The CDR3, as DNA: TGTGCCAGCAGCTTAGGTCTGGAGGGCTTGGCAGAGACCCAGTACTTC. This encodes CASSLGLEGLAETQYF. The chain couples TRBV13 to TRBJ2-5; possible D gene TRBD2, 6 bases. CDR3 length equals 16 residues. CDR1 and CDR2 (germline): PRHDT, FYEKMQ (reference sequence). The V end lost 0 bases, the J end lost 4 bases, and 15 bases lay between the germline ends.

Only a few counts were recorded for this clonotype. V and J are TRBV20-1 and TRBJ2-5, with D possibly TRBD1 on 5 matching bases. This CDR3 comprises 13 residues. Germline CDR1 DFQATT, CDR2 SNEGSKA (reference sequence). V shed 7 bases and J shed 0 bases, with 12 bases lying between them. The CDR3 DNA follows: TGCAGTGTTAATACAGGATACCAAGAGACCCAGTACTTC. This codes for CSVNTGYQETQYF.

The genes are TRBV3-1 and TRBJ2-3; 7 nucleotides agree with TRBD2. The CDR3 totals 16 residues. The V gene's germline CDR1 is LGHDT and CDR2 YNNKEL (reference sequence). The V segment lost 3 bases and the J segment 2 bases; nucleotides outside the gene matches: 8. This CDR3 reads CASSHLLATPTDTQYF. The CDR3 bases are TGTGCCAGCAGCCACCTACTAGCGACCCCCACAGATACGCAGTATTTT.

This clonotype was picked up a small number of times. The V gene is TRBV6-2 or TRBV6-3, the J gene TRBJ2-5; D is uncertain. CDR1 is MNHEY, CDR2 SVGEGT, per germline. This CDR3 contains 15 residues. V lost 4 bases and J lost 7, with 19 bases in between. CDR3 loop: CASSLLVPPRVTQYF. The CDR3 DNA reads TGTGCCAGCAGTTTACTCGTGCCTCCTCGGGTGACCCAGTACTTC.

CDR3 coding DNA: TGTGCCAGCAGCTTTCAGGGCGACTATGGCTACACCTTC. This translates into CASSFQGDYGYTF. The chain is built from TRBV7-9 and TRBJ1-2, with D maybe TRBD1 (5 bases). There are 13 residues in the CDR3. V lost 3 bases and J lost 3, with 8 bases in between. Per germline, CDR1 SEHNR and CDR2 FQNEAQ (reference sequence). Based on the CDR3 plus reference TRBV7-9 and TRBJ1-2, the full variable domain is DTGVSQNPRHKITKRGQNVTFRCDPISEHNRLYWYRQTLGQGPEFLTYFQNEAQLEKSRLLSDRFSAERPKGSFSTLEIQRTEQGDSAMYLCASSFQGDYGYTFGSGTRLTVV.